A selection of T cell receptor beta chains follows, all from one sample in a study of blood T cell repertoires in COVID-19. Using immunoSEQ multiplex PCR, the repertoire was profiled, and TCRdb retains in-frame clones only, with some absent. Among approximately 200,000 clones, 80% to 85% were seen once, and the ten largest hold more than 4.5%. Input material: peripheral blood. The receptor source for this set is a woman aged 55-75 years who had recovered from COVID-19. Both conserved end residues are part of each CDR3. Fields, in order: clone size, D gene, J gene, V gene, CDR3 protein, CDR3 DNA. A D gene is named only where the DNA matches it firmly. Rows may omit the clone size; those that give it use once, few, many or a size class.

clone_size: .
d_call: TRBD1
j_call: TRBJ2-1
v_call: TRBV2
cdr3_aa: CASSAGGWSYNEQFF
cdr3_nt: TGTGCCAGCAGTGCAGGGGGCTGGTCCTACAATGAGCAGTTCTTC

clone_size: .
d_call: .
j_call: TRBJ2-2
v_call: TRBV2
cdr3_aa: CATQGTGELFF
cdr3_nt: TGTGCCACCCAGGGGACCGGGGAGCTGTTTTTT

clone_size: few
d_call: .
j_call: TRBJ1-6
v_call: TRBV6-5
cdr3_aa: CASSRTDYNSPLHF
cdr3_nt: TGTGCCAGCAGCCGGACAGATTATAATTCACCCCTCCACTTT

clone_size: .
d_call: .
j_call: TRBJ1-6
v_call: TRBV19
cdr3_aa: CASSIPLQGMDSPLHF
cdr3_nt: TGTGCCAGTAGCATCCCGCTCCAGGGGATGGATTCACCCCTCCACTTT

clone_size: .
d_call: .
j_call: TRBJ1-5
v_call: TRBV7-8
cdr3_aa: CASSLEGSVQPQHF
cdr3_nt: TGTGCCAGCAGCTTGGAGGGAAGTGTTCAGCCCCAGCATTTT

clone_size: .
d_call: TRBD1
j_call: TRBJ1-1
v_call: TRBV7-9
cdr3_aa: CASSPPDRSNSEAFF
cdr3_nt: TGTGCCAGCAGCCCCCCGGACAGGTCGAACAGTGAAGCTTTCTTT

clone_size: once
d_call: TRBD1
j_call: TRBJ2-7
v_call: TRBV6-2/TRBV6-3
cdr3_aa: CASSKGQGYEQYF
cdr3_nt: TGTGCCAGCAGTAAGGGACAGGGCTACGAGCAGTACTTC

clone_size: .
d_call: TRBD2
j_call: TRBJ2-3
v_call: TRBV5-1
cdr3_aa: CASSRPAGGRTDTQYF
cdr3_nt: TGCGCCAGCAGCCGACCAGCGGGGGGCCGCACAGATACGCAGTATTTT

clone_size: .
d_call: .
j_call: TRBJ1-2
v_call: TRBV27
cdr3_aa: CASSLSRAGYTF
cdr3_nt: TGTGCCAGCAGTTTATCCAGGGCTGGCTACACCTTC

clone_size: few
d_call: .
j_call: TRBJ2-5
v_call: TRBV5-1
cdr3_aa: CASSFGGQETQYF
cdr3_nt: TGCGCCAGCAGCTTCGGCGGTCAAGAGACCCAGTACTTC

clone_size: few
d_call: .
j_call: TRBJ2-7
v_call: TRBV2
cdr3_aa: CASKSGGNSYEQYF
cdr3_nt: TGTGCCAGCAAATCAGGGGGGAACTCCTACGAGCAGTACTTC

clone_size: .
d_call: TRBD1
j_call: TRBJ2-7
v_call: TRBV30
cdr3_aa: CACRIQGFEQYF
cdr3_nt: TGTGCCTGTAGAATACAGGGGTTCGAGCAGTACTTC

clone_size: .
d_call: .
j_call: TRBJ2-5
v_call: TRBV18
cdr3_aa: CASSPPKTPNQETQYF
cdr3_nt: TGTGCCAGCTCACCACCCAAGACACCGAACCAAGAGACCCAGTACTTC

clone_size: once
d_call: .
j_call: TRBJ2-7
v_call: TRBV18
cdr3_aa: CASSPTGTVIMEQYF
cdr3_nt: TGTGCCAGCTCACCGACCGGGACTGTTATTATGGAGCAGTACTTC

clone_size: few
d_call: TRBD2
j_call: TRBJ2-3
v_call: TRBV4-2
cdr3_aa: CASSQVARGGRTDTQYF
cdr3_nt: TGTGCCAGCAGCCAAGTCGCGAGGGGAGGGAGGACAGATACGCAGTATTTT

clone_size: .
d_call: .
j_call: TRBJ2-4
v_call: TRBV3-1/TRBV3-2
cdr3_aa: CASSQGVLAKNIQYF
cdr3_nt: TGTGCCAGCAGCCAAGGTGTTCTAGCCAAAAACATTCAGTACTTC

clone_size: .
d_call: TRBD1
j_call: TRBJ2-1
v_call: TRBV5-1
cdr3_aa: CASSFRTGSYNEQFF
cdr3_nt: TGCGCCAGCAGCTTCCGGACAGGGTCGTACAATGAGCAGTTCTTC